The present entry profiles one TCR beta chain with its context. This sample is part of a study of blood T cell repertoires in COVID-19. Turning to the study itself: Spain, Italy and the United States supplied samples that represented acute and convalescent COVID-19. Sources were T cells, B-cell-depleted T cells, or PBMCs; the material itself was cDNA or gDNA.

In the original analysis: Amplifying reference gene primers gave estimates of nucleated cell counts. TCRdb's table, derived via immunoSEQ multiplex PCR, lists solely in-frame clones and lacks some. The DNA gave D and trimming, while V, J and clone size come from that table. The table has tens of thousands of clones, about nine tenths seen once. Germline V gene lookup returns CDR1 LGHDT and CDR2 YNNKEL (reference sequence). This CDR3 comprises 15 residues. The J segment lost 9 bases and the V segment lost 5 bases, leaving 6 bases of the junction unmatched. The sequenced sample consisted of peripheral blood. This TCR derives from a woman of 80 years or more with acute or convalescent COVID-19. The V gene is TRBV3-1 (or the pseudogene TRBV3-2), the J gene TRBJ1-6, with 11 bases aligning to TRBD1. CDR3: CASSEPGQGGSPLHF. The CDR3 DNA is TGTGCCAGCAGCGAGCCGGGACAGGGGGGTTCACCCCTCCACTTT.